The rows below give T cell receptor beta chains drawn from one sample of a study of T cells in Graves' hyperthyroidism and ophthalmopathy. MiXCR was run by TCRdb on the multiplex PCR reads, yielding one entry per CDR3 protein. The data show about 250,000 distinct CDR3 sequences, roughly a quarter seen once. Sequencing was performed on blood. These receptors were collected from a woman in her thirties or forties with Graves' ophthalmopathy. Both conserved end residues are part of each CDR3. D genes are given only for firm matches. Clone size is given for some rows only: seen once, a few or many times, or a class if the clone is expanded.

size	D	V	J	DNA	CDR3
-	TRBD2	TRBV20-1	TRBJ2-7	TGCAGTGCGGGGGACTACTCCTACGAGCAGTACTTC	CSAGDYSYEQYF
-	-	TRBV30	TRBJ1-1	TGTGCCTGGAGTCGCTCCGGGCGAACTGAAGCTTTCTTT	CAWSRSGRTEAFF
many	-	TRBV28	TRBJ1-3	TGTGCCAGCAGTAGGGAGGCTGGAAACACCATATATTTT	CASSREAGNTIYF
-	TRBD2	TRBV11-2	TRBJ2-7	TGTGCCAGCAGCTTATATTTGGGACTAGGGACCTACGAGCAGTACTTC	CASSLYLGLGTYEQYF
many	-	TRBV6-1	TRBJ2-7	TGTGCCAGCAGTCCGGACAGAACCTTACCCTACGAGCAGTACTTC	CASSPDRTLPYEQYF
many	TRBD1	TRBV9	TRBJ2-3	TGTGCCAGCAAGATTAAATCCCGGACAGGGGAGAGAACAGATACGCAGTATTTT	CASKIKSRTGERTDTQYF
-	TRBD2	TRBV13	TRBJ2-7	TGTGCCAGCAGCGCATCGGGACTAGCGGGAGGCATCCACTACGAGCAGTACTTC	CASSASGLAGGIHYEQYF
many	TRBD1	TRBV6-1	TRBJ2-2	TGTGCCAGCAGACCTCTAGGGACAGGGCCCGGGGAGCTGTTTTTT	CASRPLGTGPGELFF
many	TRBD1	TRBV28	TRBJ1-2	TGTGCCAGCAGCACCCCGCAGGGGGCAGTCTATGGCTACACCTTC	CASSTPQGAVYGYTF
many	-	TRBV10-1	TRBJ2-2	TGCGCCAGCAGTCTGACAGTGGGGCACGGGGAGCTGTTTTTT	CASSLTVGHGELFF
many	TRBD1	TRBV24-1	TRBJ1-2	TGTGCCACCAGCTCAGGACAGGGGAATGACTATGGCTACACCTTC	CATSSGQGNDYGYTF
many	-	TRBV15	TRBJ2-2	TGTGCCACCAGCAGAGAACCCGTGGGGGCCGGGGAGCTGTTTTTT	CATSREPVGAGELFF
many	TRBD2	TRBV6-1	TRBJ2-7	TGTGCCAGCAGTGAGCGGGAGGGCCCCTACGAGCAGTACTTC	CASSEREGPYEQYF
few	-	TRBV4-1	TRBJ1-3	TGCGCCAACAGCCAAGTGCGGGACGGTTCGGTTCGAGGAAACACCATATATTTT	CANSQVRDGSVRGNTIYF
many	TRBD1	TRBV5-1	TRBJ1-1	TGCGCCAGCAGCTTTCTGACAGGGGGAGGAACTGAAGCTTTCTTT	CASSFLTGGGTEAFF
-	TRBD2	TRBV28	TRBJ2-7	TGTGCCAGCAGTTTAGGGAGTAGCGGGAGCTACGAGCAGTCCTTC	CASSLGSSGSYEQSF
many	-	TRBV6-5	TRBJ1-5	TGTGCCAGCAGTTCACGGACAGTTCATAGCAATCAGCCCCAGCATTTT	CASSSRTVHSNQPQHF
-	-	TRBV28	TRBJ2-5	TGTGCCAGCAGCCAAGTTGAGTACCAAGAGACCCAGTACTTC	CASSQVEYQETQYF
-	-	TRBV7-2	TRBJ2-5	TGTGCCAGCGGCTTAGGAGGGTTGGGAGAGCCCCAGTACTTC	CASGLGGLGEPQYF
few	TRBD2	TRBV10-3	TRBJ2-7	TGTGCCATCAGTGAGTTTGGGACTAGCGGTTACCCCGGGGACGAGCAGTACTTC	CAISEFGTSGYPGDEQYF
many	TRBD1	TRBV6-5	TRBJ1-2	TGTGCCAGCAGTTACCAGGGGGGGTCGGCGTATGGCTACACCTTC	CASSYQGGSAYGYTF
many	-	TRBV19	TRBJ1-5	TGTGCCAGTAGTAATGGATTAAGCAATCAGCCCCAGCATTTT	CASSNGLSNQPQHF
few	TRBD1	TRBV6-1	TRBJ1-2	TGTGCCAGCAGTGAAGCAACAGGGGTGTATGGCTACACCTTC	CASSEATGVYGYTF
-	TRBD1	TRBV6-1	TRBJ1-5	TGTGCCAGCCAAACGTCGGGACAGGGAAATCAGCCCCAGCATTTT	CASQTSGQGNQPQHF
many	TRBD1	TRBV12-3/TRBV12-4	TRBJ1-1	TGTGCCAGCAGTAGAATCGGACAGGAGGGTGGTAGGGCTTTCTTT	CASSRIGQEGGRAFF
many	-	TRBV5-1	TRBJ1-1	TGCGCCAGCAGCTTGTCAACAGGGTGGAGCACTGAAGCTTTCTTT	CASSLSTGWSTEAFF
-	TRBD2	TRBV7-3	TRBJ2-2	TGTGCCAGCAGTGAAGGGACTAGCGTCATCGGGGAGCTGTTTTTT	CASSEGTSVIGELFF
-	-	TRBV6-1	TRBJ2-5	TGTGCCAGCGTGAGGGGATCCCGAGGCGAAGAGACCCAGTACTTC	CASVRGSRGEETQYF
many	-	TRBV20-1	TRBJ1-2	TGCAGTGCCCCTCTAGGGCCCGGTCTTTATGGCTACACCTTC	CSAPLGPGLYGYTF
-	TRBD2	TRBV6-1	TRBJ2-7	TGTGCCAGCAGTGAACAATGGGCTAGCGGGAGATACGAGCAGTACTTC	CASSEQWASGRYEQYF
many	-	TRBV5-1	TRBJ1-2	TGCGCCAGCAGTCGACAGGATACTAACTATGGCTACACCTTC	CASSRQDTNYGYTF
many	TRBD2	TRBV14	TRBJ2-4	TGTGCCAGCAGCCAAGGGTGGCTAGCGGGCTCCCATGGAGAAAACATTCAGTACTTC	CASSQGWLAGSHGENIQYF
many	-	TRBV2	TRBJ2-6	TGTGCCAGCAAATGGGTCGGGGCCAACGTCCTGACTTTC	CASKWVGANVLTF
many	-	TRBV11-2	TRBJ1-2	TGTGCCAGCAGCCAGGCCCAGGGACGCTATGGCTACACCTTC	CASSQAQGRYGYTF
-	-	TRBV6-5	TRBJ2-5	TGTGCCAGCAGTTACCCGGGGACGGCCCAAGAGACCCAGTACTTC	CASSYPGTAQETQYF
many	TRBD1	TRBV28	TRBJ2-7	TGTGCCAGCAGTACCGGGGGACAGGGCTCCTACGAGCAGTACTTC	CASSTGGQGSYEQYF
many	-	TRBV7-3	TRBJ2-2	TGTGCCAGCAGCACCGGGGAGCTGTTTTTT	CASSTGELFF
-	-	TRBV20-1	TRBJ2-5	TGCAGTGCTTTCGGGAAAGAGACCCAGTACTTC	CSAFGKETQYF
-	-	TRBV2	TRBJ1-1	TGTGCCAGCAGTACCGACAGCGCTGAAGCTTTCTTT	CASSTDSAEAFF
many	TRBD1	TRBV5-1	TRBJ2-2	TGCGCCAGCAGCGCCGGAACAGGGGTTGGGACCGGGGAGCTGTTTTTT	CASSAGTGVGTGELFF